This T cell receptor (beta chain) comes out of a study of read filtering for tumor transcriptome and immune sequencing. General study results and limits: Without single-read clonotypes, shared clonotype proportions correlated more between IR-seq and RNA-seq. About 81.9% of IR-seq clonotypes had one read, totaling 3% to 4.5% of reads; RNA-seq: approximately 75% and 45%.

This CDR3 is 13 amino acids long. The junction had 4 bases not matched to a gene; V was cut back by 7 bases and J by 1 base. CDR1 and CDR2 from the germline V gene are MNHEY and SVGAGI. This clonotype was recorded at least ten times. The antigen is undetermined. This library used around 400 ng RNA and molecular barcoded adaptors spanning alpha/delta and beta/gamma chains. TCRdb fed the reads into MiXCR, producing one record per CDR3 protein. There are 75,000 to 95,000 distinct CDR3 sequences in the sample; 20% to 25% occur only once, and roughly 11% lies in the top ten. The V call is TRBV6-5, the J call TRBJ2-7, with 7 bases aligning to TRBD1. This clonotype was sampled from a donor at least 40 years old with multiple myeloma. The sample taken for sequencing was a population of CD138-negative cells sorted from bone marrow. CDR3 nucleotides: TGTGCCAGCACCCCGGGACAGTCCTACGAGCAGTACTTC. This sequence encodes CASTPGQSYEQYF.